This section outlines one TCR beta chain sequence together with its context. The antigen remains undetermined. This entry belongs to a study of cytomegalovirus exposure and HLA in healthy donors. The study, taken as a whole, reports: Researchers had no immune exposure information except CMV serostatus available. Analysis was performed later, and it showed HLA-associated TCR beta chains to be more clonally expanded than equally common others. A later analysis linked a missense DCLRE1C variant to TCR beta V- and J-gene trimming.

Researchers ran the PCR with 60 Vbeta and 13 Jbeta primers. Authors' methods: Later, tens of millions of unique TCR beta chains were counted in an analysis, and roughly 11 million of them were shared. This table comes from immunoSEQ multiplex PCR, and its TCRdb copy is limited to in-frame clones, with some not included. That table furnishes V, J and clone size, whereas the DNA furnished D and trimming. The sample records 150,000 or so clones, about three quarters being singletons. Trimming took 3 bases from V and 1 from J; bases not matched to a gene: 8. CDR1 LGHNA and CDR2 YNFKEQ come from the germline V gene. This CDR3 contains 16 residues.

This TCR came from a girl aged 10 to 17 in good health and CMV-seronegative. The chain has TRBV4-2 and TRBJ2-5, with 7 bases identical to TRBD2. Material: PBMCs. This chain's CDR3 is CASSQGLSGTQETQYF. As DNA, the CDR3 is TGTGCCAGCAGCCAGGGTCTGAGCGGGACCCAAGAGACCCAGTACTTC.